The entry that follows covers one TCR beta chain sequence. The antigen remains unidentified. The record originates from a study of shared clonotypes between healthy human individuals. The overall study: Three plates were used per donor for CD4 naive, three for CD4 memory, two for CD8 naive and one for CD8 memory.

Looked up from germline, CDR1 is SEHNR and CDR2 is FQNEAQ (reference sequence). The CDR3 covers 12 residues. The V and J ends lost 5 bases and 5 bases respectively, with 9 bases between them. The protocol was immunoSEQ multiplex PCR, while the TCRdb copy is restricted to in-frame clones and leaves out a portion. Of hundreds of thousands of clones in the sample, around 96% were seen once. Terminally differentiated effector memory CD45RA+ cells were excluded by CCR7 positive selection of CD45RO-negative cells. Each of the donors was a healthy adult who was HIV-negative and had not had a recent acute infection or vaccination. Findings and limits, study-wide: It was observed that 5% to 6.5% of naive CD4 clonotypes were shared across a handful of donors. As a rule, naive subsets had a larger estimated richness than memory subsets.

V usage is TRBV7-9 and J usage is TRBJ2-5; unclear D gene. The TCR comes from a young woman in good health. Source material: naive CD8+ T cells sorted from blood. DNA of the CDR3: TGTGCCAGCAGCGGTTGGCGGGAGACCCAGTACTTC. This gives the protein CASSGWRETQYF.